This entry lists 28 T cell receptor beta chains sequenced from one sample in a study of T cells in tuberculosis. Clones were read by immunoSEQ multiplex PCR, and TCRdb kept only the in-frame ones, dropping some. The sample contains around 38,000 clones, about 96% of which appear only once. The sample taken for sequencing was PBMCs. The receptor source for this set is a donor aged 10-35 years with latent tuberculosis or without tuberculosis infection.

CDR3 DNA: TGCGCCAGCAGCGAAGGACAGTATGAAGCTTTCTTT. Translated: CASSEGQYEAFF. The V call is TRBV5-1, the J call TRBJ1-1; a weak D match, TRBD1 (6 bases). Germline V gives CDR1 SGHRS, CDR2 YFSETQ. The CDR3 is 12 residues long. Trimming shortened V by 4 bases and J by 7 bases, and 11 bases separated the two germline ends.

V is TRBV28 and J is TRBJ1-4; D unresolved. Germline V gene lookup returns CDR1 MDHEN and CDR2 SYDVKM. The V and J ends lost 6 bases and 11 bases respectively, with 16 bases between them. This CDR3 comprises 13 residues. DNA of the CDR3: TGTGCCAGCAGCCCAAGAGGCGTTGGGAAACTGTTTTTT. Residues: CASSPRGVGKLFF. Full variable domain (outside the CDR3, taken from reference TRBV28 and TRBJ1-4): DVKVTQSSRYLVKRTGEKVFLECVQDMDHENMFWYRQDPGLGLRLIYFSYDVKMKEKGDIPEGYSVSREKKERFSLILESASTNQTSMYLCASSPRGVGKLFFGSGTQLSVL.

The rearrangement uses TRBV11-2 and TRBJ1-6, with D unresolved. Germline V gene data show CDR1 as SGHAT and CDR2 as FQNNGV. V was clipped by 2 bases and J by 0 bases, with 8 bases between them. The CDR3 totals 16 residues. The CDR3 here is CASSLKPSSYNSPLHF. CDR3 DNA: TGTGCCAGCAGCTTAAAGCCGAGCTCCTATAATTCACCCCTCCACTTT.

In DNA, the CDR3 is TGTGCCAGCAGTTTAGGCCTAGCGGGGCCCCGAGGCACAGATACGCAGTATTTT. This gives the protein CASSLGLAGPRGTDTQYF. The chain joins TRBV28 to TRBJ2-3; 9 bases fit TRBD2. The CDR3 contains 18 residues. Trimming cost V 2 bases and J 1 base; bases outside gene matches: 10. Germline loops: CDR1 MDHEN, CDR2 SYDVKM.

The chain has TRBV19 and TRBJ1-5; 7 bases are a match to TRBD1. Per germline, CDR1 LNHDA and CDR2 SQIVND (reference sequence). The CDR3 has 14 residues. V was clipped by 9 bases and J by 8 bases; unmatched bases: 13. CDR3 loop: CASSLETGKEPQHF. The DNA for the CDR3 is TGTGCCAGCTCACTAGAGACAGGGAAGGAGCCCCAGCATTTT.

The chain carries TRBV25-1 and TRBJ2-2; the D gene is possibly TRBD1 (5 bases). This CDR3 comprises 14 residues. V was shortened by 7 bases and J by 2 bases, with 11 bases between the two germline ends. In germline, CDR1 is MGHDK, CDR2 SYGVNS. CDR3: CASTGQSNTGELFF. CDR3 sequence (DNA): TGTGCCAGCACTGGACAATCCAACACCGGGGAGCTGTTTTTT. The full variable domain, with the rest looked up from reference TRBV25-1 and TRBJ2-2, is EADIYQTPRYLVIGTGKKITLECSQTMGHDKMYWYQQDPGMELHLIHYSYGVNSTEKGDLSSESTVSRIRTEHFPLTLESARPSHTSQYLCASTGQSNTGELFFGEGSRLTVL.

This chain joins TRBV27 and TRBJ1-4, with a possible D match to TRBD1 (6 bases). Germline V gene sequence: CDR1 MNHEY, CDR2 SMNVEV (reference sequence). This CDR3 has 19 residues. V lost 5 bases, J lost 0 bases, and 22 bases lay in between. The CDR3 bases are TGTGCCAGCAGTCCAAAAGGGACATCTAATCTTGCAACTAATGAAAAACTGTTTTTT. Its translation is CASSPKGTSNLATNEKLFF.

The CDR3: CASSESYGGGYGYTF. Written as DNA, the CDR3 is TGTGCCAGCAGTGAATCGTACGGGGGTGGATATGGCTACACCTTC. The V call is TRBV6-1, the J call TRBJ1-2; D may be TRBD1 (5 bases). CDR3 length equals 15 residues. Per the germline V gene, CDR1 is MNHNS and CDR2 is SASEGT. V was shortened by 2 bases and J by 5 bases, with 15 bases between the two germline ends.

This clone was detected only once. The chain has TRBV30 and TRBJ2-3, with D maybe TRBD2 (6 bases). V lost 0 bases and J 9 bases, leaving 10 bases between the germline ends. This CDR3 has 12 amino acids. Germline values: CDR1 GTSNPN, CDR2 SVGIG (reference sequence). The CDR3 sequence: CAWSVDLATQYF. CDR3 in DNA: TGTGCCTGGAGTGTCGATCTAGCGACGCAGTATTTT.

This clone is a singleton in its sample. This chain links TRBV5-4 with TRBJ2-7, with unresolved D. Between the trimmed V and J ends, which lost 0 bases and 7 bases, there was a span of 11 bases. CDR3 length: 13 amino acids. The V gene's germline CDR1 is SGHNT and CDR2 YYREEE (reference sequence). The CDR3 loop is CASSLVSSWEQYF. CDR3 bases: TGTGCCAGCAGCTTGGTTAGCTCTTGGGAGCAGTACTTC. The full variable domain, with the rest looked up from reference TRBV5-4 and TRBJ2-7, is ETGVTQSPTHLIKTRGQQVTLRCSSQSGHNTVSWYQQALGQGPQFIFQYYREEENGRGNFPPRFSGLQFPNYSSELNVNALELDDSALYLCASSLVSSWEQYFGPGTRLTVT.

This chain connects TRBV7-2 to TRBJ1-2; 7 nucleotides match TRBD1. The CDR3 runs 14 residues. With V trimmed by 1 base and J by 2 bases, 1 base remained unmatched. Germline assignment: CDR1 SGHTA and CDR2 FQGNSA. This CDR3 reads CASSLGTGNYGYTF. The CDR3 bases are TGTGCCAGCAGCTTAGGGACAGGAAACTATGGCTACACCTTC.

CDR3 protein: CASSLDSSGPRAQYF. DNA for the CDR3: TGTGCCAGCAGCTTGGACTCTAGCGGGCCCAGGGCCCAGTACTTC. The chain recombines TRBV5-4 with TRBJ2-5; 8 nucleotides line up with TRBD2. The CDR3 sequence is 15 residues long. The V segment lost 0 bases and the J segment 9 bases; nucleotides outside the gene matches: 10. The V gene's germline CDR1 is SGHNT and CDR2 YYREEE (reference sequence).

The V and J genes are TRBV4-1 and TRBJ2-1; 13 bases are a match to TRBD2. Germline CDR1 reads MGHRA; CDR2 reads YSYEKL. This CDR3 is 16 amino acids long. V gave up 0 bases and J gave up 9 bases; unmatched junction bases: 5. The CDR3 coding sequence is TGCGCCAGCAGCCAAGACTGGACTAGCGGGGGTGGTGAGCAGTTCTTC. Its translation: CASSQDWTSGGGEQFF.

This chain connects TRBV18 to TRBJ2-6; a possible D gene is TRBD1 (6 bases). V lost 3 bases to trimming and J lost 0 bases, with 15 bases between them. The CDR3 totals 18 residues. The germline V gene has CDR1 KGHSH and CDR2 LQKENI. CDR3 in amino acids: CASSPPGHFLSGANVLTF. The CDR3 nucleotides read TGTGCCAGCTCACCGCCGGGACATTTTCTCTCTGGGGCCAACGTCCTGACTTTC.

V and J are TRBV11-2 and TRBJ1-3; D is unclear. Germline loops: CDR1 SGHAT, CDR2 FQNNGV. The CDR3 loop spans 16 amino acids. With 5 bases removed from V and 1 base from J, the gap between germline ends came to 15 bases. The CDR3 sequence is CASSPRALFSGNTIYF. CDR3 nucleotides: TGTGCCAGCAGCCCGCGGGCCCTTTTTTCTGGAAACACCATATATTTT. Complete variable domain (other parts from reference TRBV11-2 and TRBJ1-3): EAGVAQSPRYKIIEKRQSVAFWCNPISGHATLYWYQQILGQGPKLLIQFQNNGVVDDSQLPKDRFSAERLKGVDSTLKIQPAKLEDSAVYLCASSPRALFSGNTIYFGEGSWLTVV.

The rearrangement joins TRBV4-1 to TRBJ2-7; 8 nucleotides line up with TRBD1. The V gene end was trimmed by 2 bases and the J gene end by 2 bases; junction bases not matched to a gene: 8. CDR3 length equals 16 residues. CDR1 is MGHRA and CDR2 is YSYEKL in the germline V gene. CDR3 loop: CASSQPPGTGTYEQYF. The CDR3, as DNA: TGCGCCAGCAGCCAACCCCCGGGGACAGGTACCTACGAGCAGTACTTC.

The rearrangement links TRBV9 to TRBJ1-2; TRBD1 agrees at 7 bases. J was trimmed by 2 bases and V by 0 bases; bases with no gene match: 7. CDR1 and CDR2 from the germline V gene are SGDLS and YYNGEE. This CDR3 contains 16 residues. The CDR3: CASSVDLGGVNYGYTF. CDR3 in DNA: TGTGCCAGCAGCGTAGATTTAGGGGGCGTAAACTATGGCTACACCTTC. Full variable domain (remainder filled in from reference TRBV9 and TRBJ1-2): DSGVTQTPKHLITATGQRVTLRCSPRSGDLSVYWYQQSLDQGLQFLIQYYNGEERAKGNILERFSAQQFPDLHSELNLSSLELGDSALYFCASSVDLGGVNYGYTFGSGTRLTVV.

The V call is TRBV25-1, the J call TRBJ1-2; possibly TRBD1 for D (6 bases). CDR1 MGHDK and CDR2 SYGVNS come from the germline V gene. Trimming left V 3 bases short and J 0 bases short, with 8 bases between. The CDR3 has 14 amino acids. The CDR3 region has the DNA TGTGCCAGCAGTGACCACAGGGCTAACTATGGCTACACCTTC. It translates to CASSDHRANYGYTF.

The chain recombines TRBV27 with TRBJ1-2; 8 nucleotides match TRBD1. Per the germline V gene, CDR1 is MNHEY and CDR2 is SMNVEV (reference sequence). The junction had 16 bases not matched to a gene; V was cut back by 9 bases and J by 4 bases. This CDR3 is built from 16 residues. CDR3 coding DNA: TGTGCCAGTTATGGTATTATGGCAGGGGGCTTCTATGGCTACACCTTC. Translation gives CASYGIMAGGFYGYTF.

The chain recombines TRBV7-7 with TRBJ2-4, with 12 bases aligning to TRBD1. With 5 bases clipped from V and 7 bases from J, the junction kept 6 bases outside the gene matches. Germline assignment: CDR1 SSHAT and CDR2 FNYEAQ (reference sequence). The CDR3 is 15 residues long. The CDR3, as DNA: TGTGCCAGCAGCCGGGGACAGGGGGCGAGTAACATTCAGTACTTC. This encodes CASSRGQGASNIQYF.

This chain links TRBV5-6 with TRBJ1-1, with 8 bases lining up with TRBD1. The CDR3 runs to 18 residues. V lost 0 bases to trimming and J lost 4 bases; unmatched junction nucleotides: 14. CDR1 and CDR2 from the germline V gene are SGHDT and YYEEEE. CDR3 protein: CASSLVVLTGDRSTEAFF. The DNA of the CDR3 is TGTGCCAGCAGCTTGGTTGTATTGACAGGGGATAGGAGCACTGAAGCTTTCTTT.

The CDR3 protein is CASFREGTGTEAFF. CDR3 in DNA: TGTGCCAGCTTCCGAGAGGGGACAGGGACTGAAGCTTTCTTT. The J gene is TRBJ1-1, the V gene TRBV2; 9 nucleotides match TRBD1. The CDR3 consists of 14 residues. The junction had 9 bases not matched to a gene; V was cut back by 8 bases and J by 5 bases. Germline values: CDR1 SNHLY, CDR2 FYNNEI.

The chain has TRBV11-2 and TRBJ1-1; TRBD1 matches at 7 bases. The V segment lost 5 bases and the J segment 2 bases; nucleotides outside the gene matches: 17. Germline V gene lookup returns CDR1 SGHAT and CDR2 FQNNGV. This CDR3 comprises 18 residues. CDR3 sequence reads: CASSPQGGRGATNTEAFF. CDR3 coding DNA: TGTGCCAGCAGCCCCCAAGGGGGCAGAGGGGCCACAAACACTGAAGCTTTCTTT. Full variable domain (rest looked up from reference TRBV11-2 and TRBJ1-1): EAGVAQSPRYKIIEKRQSVAFWCNPISGHATLYWYQQILGQGPKLLIQFQNNGVVDDSQLPKDRFSAERLKGVDSTLKIQPAKLEDSAVYLCASSPQGGRGATNTEAFFGQGTRLTVV.

The genes are TRBV29-1 and TRBJ1-1, with D uncertain. This CDR3 region has 11 residues. V lost 6 bases and J 0 bases, leaving 5 bases between the germline ends. CDR1 SQVTM and CDR2 ANQGSEA come from the germline V gene. Here the CDR3 reads CSVSVNTEAFF. In DNA, the CDR3 is TGCAGCGTATCGGTGAACACTGAAGCTTTCTTT.

This chain joins TRBV7-3 and TRBJ2-3, with 8 bases identical to TRBD2. Germline loops: CDR1 SGHTA, CDR2 FQGTGA. Trimming cost V 0 bases and J 1 base; bases outside gene matches: 15. This CDR3 spans 20 amino acids. The DNA of the CDR3 is TGTGCCAGCAGCTTAACTAGTTGGCTAGCGGGTGTATCCGGCACAGATACGCAGTATTTT. Translated: CASSLTSWLAGVSGTDTQYF.

The chain combines TRBV19 with TRBJ2-3, with 14 bases identical to TRBD2. The CDR3 totals 15 residues. Germline assignment: CDR1 LNHDA and CDR2 SQIVND (reference sequence). Losses at the gene ends were 6 bases for V and 6 bases for J; bases not matched to a gene: 5. The CDR3 DNA reads as TGTGCCAGTAGCCCGACTAGCGGGGGGGCGGATACGCAGTATTTT. It is translated as CASSPTSGGADTQYF.

The CDR3 loop reads CASSVARQGNTGELFF. Written as DNA, the CDR3 is TGTGCCAGCAGCGTAGCTAGACAGGGGAACACCGGGGAGCTGTTTTTT. The chain couples TRBV9 to TRBJ2-2, with TRBD1 matching over 7 bases. Germline assignment: CDR1 SGDLS and CDR2 YYNGEE. V was pared by 0 bases and J by 1 base, with 3 bases of the junction left unmatched. The CDR3 sequence is 16 residues long.

The rearrangement joins TRBV18 to TRBJ1-1; D unclear. CDR1 and CDR2 (germline): KGHSH, LQKENI. Trimming removed 2 bases from V and 4 bases from J, with 14 bases in between. This CDR3 region has 15 residues. As DNA, the CDR3 is TGTGCCAGCTCACCATCCCAGCGGTGGGGCACTGAAGCTTTCTTT. Encoded protein: CASSPSQRWGTEAFF.